The present T cell receptor beta chain was sequenced within a study of blood T cell repertoires in COVID-19. In the study overall: Samples of COVID-19 (acute and convalescent) were obtained from the United States, Italy and Spain.

Original processing notes: Estimated nucleated cell counts came from reference gene primer amplification. Produced via immunoSEQ multiplex PCR; TCRdb's table is partial and in-frame only. V, J and clone size are taken as reported in that table, and D and trimming were inferred from the DNA itself. The sample lists around 150,000 clones, about 80% occurring once. V lost 1 base and J lost 6, with 16 bases in between. The CDR3 loop spans 15 amino acids. The germline V gene encodes CDR1 LNHDA and CDR2 SQIVND (reference sequence). The origin of this receptor is a woman in her 40s with COVID-19, enrolled during active disease. The sample comprised peripheral blood. The chain employs TRBV19 and TRBJ2-7; D might be TRBD1 (6 bases). The CDR3 coding sequence is TGTGCCAGTAGTATAGGGACAGCCAGGGTCTCCGAGCAGTACTTC. This gives the protein CASSIGTARVSEQYF. The full variable domain, with the rest looked up from reference TRBV19 and TRBJ2-7, is DGGITQSPKYLFRKEGQNVTLSCEQNLNHDAMYWYRQDPGQGLRLIYYSQIVNDFQKGDIAEGYSVSREKKESFPLTVTSAQKNPTAFYLCASSIGTARVSEQYFGPGTRLTVT.